The clone carrying this T cell receptor beta chain was seen only once. This entry comes from a study of blood T cell repertoires in COVID-19. Study overall: Samples came from the United States, Italy and Spain, spanning acute and convalescent COVID-19.

V shed 5 bases and J 2 bases; nucleotides not matched to a gene: 15. The length of the CDR3 is 19 residues. Authors' analysis steps: How many nucleated cells were present was estimated from reference gene primer amplification. Clones were read by immunoSEQ multiplex PCR, and TCRdb kept only the in-frame ones, dropping some. V, J and clone size reflect that table, while D and trimming were determined from the DNA. The sample has fewer than 150,000 clones, around nine tenths seen once. Sequencing was performed on peripheral blood. This receptor was taken from a woman between 35 and 50 years old with acute or convalescent COVID-19. The chain joins TRBV5-3 to TRBJ1-6, with 8 bases fitting TRBD1. TRBV5-3 is flagged as an ORF with uncertain function. As DNA, the CDR3 is TGTGCCAGAAGTCTTAGACCAGCGACAGGGGTGGCCTATAATTCACCCCTCCACTTT. It is translated as CARSLRPATGVAYNSPLHF.